The 8 T cell receptor beta chains in this list originate from one sample, sequenced in a study of T cells in Graves' hyperthyroidism and ophthalmopathy. TCR beta CDR3 sequences were amplified from RNA transcripts. HTBI primers drove first-round RT-PCR of the TCR CDR3. TCRdb re-called the multiplex PCR reads with MiXCR, one entry per CDR3 protein. The data show about 500,000 distinct CDR3 sequences, with approximately 14% seen just once and 15% to 20% held by the top ten. The sample was blood. Receptor source: a young woman with Graves' hyperthyroidism.

This clonotype was seen ten or more times. The chain recombines TRBV27 with TRBJ2-7; D may correspond to TRBD1 or TRBD2 (7 bases each). This CDR3 contains 14 residues. CDR1 is MNHEY, CDR2 SMNVEV, per germline (reference sequence). Trimming took 5 bases from V and 6 from J, leaving 17 bases between them. CDR3 nucleotides: TGTGCCAGCAGTCCGCGACAGGGAGGGTTCGAGCAGTACGTC. This codes for CASSPRQGGFEQYV.

At least ten counts were recorded for this clonotype. The genes are TRBV12-5 and TRBJ2-7, with D possibly being TRBD2 (5 bases). V lost 1 base, J lost 4 bases, and 8 bases lay in between. Germline-derived CDR1 and CDR2 are LGHNT and FRNRAP. This CDR3 has 13 amino acids. CDR3 amino acids: CASGLGSGYEQYV. CDR3 coding DNA: TGTGCTAGTGGTTTGGGGAGCGGTTACGAGCAGTACGTC.

The chain recombines TRBV5-1 with TRBJ2-1; the match to TRBD1 covers 11 bases. The V segment lost 3 bases and the J segment 7 bases; nucleotides outside the gene matches: 9. The CDR3 is made up of 16 amino acids. Per germline, CDR1 SGHRS and CDR2 YFSETQ. CDR3 amino acids: CASSYQGTGGGNEQFF. The CDR3 DNA reads TGCGCCAGCAGCTATCAGGGGACAGGGGGAGGGAATGAGCAGTTCTTC.

Ten or more counts support this clonotype. The rearrangement links TRBV9 to TRBJ2-1; 9 bases agree with TRBD2. Per the germline V gene, CDR1 is SGDLS and CDR2 is YYNGEE. The junction had 1 base not matched to a gene; V was cut back by 0 bases and J by 6 bases. The CDR3 loop spans 14 amino acids. The CDR3 here is CASSVGTSVNEQFF. The DNA of the CDR3 is TGTGCCAGCAGCGTAGGGACTAGCGTCAATGAGCAGTTCTTC.

This clonotype was detected ten times or more. This chain joins TRBV7-3 and TRBJ1-2; TRBD1 might be the D (6 bases). Trimming cost V 5 bases and J 8 bases, with 18 bases left between them. The CDR3 length is 14 residues. In germline, CDR1 is SGHTA, CDR2 FQGTGA. CDR3 sequence reads: CASSEHGQIGGYTF. The CDR3 coding sequence is TGTGCCAGCAGCGAACATGGACAGATAGGAGGCTACACCTTC.

V is TRBV6-1 and J is TRBJ2-5; no clear D gene. Germline-derived CDR1 and CDR2 are MNHNS and SASEGT. This CDR3 is built from 14 residues. The ends were cut back, 5 bases at V and 1 base at J, with 11 bases in the middle. The CDR3 sequence is CASSRDAAQETQYF. CDR3 bases: TGTGCCAGCAGTCGTGACGCGGCCCAAGAGACCCAGTACTTC.

In this sample, this clonotype turned up a few times. It is likely a read error, because the conserved phenylalanine at the end of the CDR3 is missing. The chain employs TRBV10-3 and TRBJ1-1; no clear D. CDR1 and CDR2 from the germline V gene are ENHRY and SYGVKD. This CDR3 is 15 amino acids long. The germline V and J ends were trimmed by 7 bases and 1 base, with 16 bases remaining between them. The CDR3 spells CAIKGQVVGNTEAFS. The CDR3 bases are TGTGCCATCAAGGGCCAGGTGGTGGGGAACACTGAAGCTTTCTCT.

This clonotype appeared many times. The chain joins TRBV11-3 to TRBJ2-2; possibly TRBD2 for D (6 bases). The CDR3 sequence is 18 residues long. V was cut by 5 bases and J by 0 bases, with 19 bases left in between. The germline gives CDR1 SGHNT, CDR2 YENEEA. CDR3 residues: CASSPREARSANTGELFF. The CDR3 nucleotides read TGTGCCAGCAGCCCCAGGGAGGCCAGGTCCGCGAACACCGGGGAGCTGTTTTTT.